These 27 T cell receptor beta chains came from one sample sequenced in a study of T cells of healthy individuals. One entry per CDR3 protein, called by TCRdb with MiXCR from the 5' RACE reads. Seen here are 35,000 to 45,000 distinct CDR3 sequences, more than 4.5% observed once, and the top ten hold 9% to 10%. These receptors were collected from a human donor in good health.

This clonotype was picked up many times. The chain couples TRBV11-2 to TRBJ2-3; the match to TRBD2 covers 10 bases. From germline, CDR1 is SGHAT and CDR2 FQNNGV. This CDR3 is built from 16 residues. The V gene end was trimmed by 4 bases and the J gene end by 2 bases; junction bases not matched to a gene: 6. CDR3 DNA sequence: TGTGCCAGCAGCTGGACTCTAGCGGGGGTCACAGATACGCAGTATTTT. Protein product: CASSWTLAGVTDTQYF.

This clonotype was counted many times. The gene calls are TRBV20-1 and TRBJ2-7; TRBD2 matches at 13 bases. With 4 bases clipped from V and 6 bases from J, the junction kept 15 bases outside the gene matches. This CDR3 contains 17 residues. Germline CDR1 DFQATT, CDR2 SNEGSKA (reference sequence). CDR3 region: CSAKGQGGTSGRGEQYF. The CDR3 DNA is TGCAGTGCTAAGGGACAGGGGGGTACTAGCGGGAGGGGCGAGCAGTACTTC.

The chain uses TRBV24-1 and TRBJ2-7; possible D gene TRBD1, 6 bases. The germline V and J ends were trimmed by 5 bases and 3 bases, with 13 bases remaining between them. This CDR3 has 14 amino acids. Looked up from germline, CDR1 is KGHDR and CDR2 is SFDVKD. The CDR3 DNA sequence: TGTGCCACCAGTGCGAGAGGACAGAACTACGAGCAGTACTTC. Residues: CATSARGQNYEQYF.

In this sample, this clonotype turned up a few times. This rearrangement joins TRBV5-1 to TRBJ2-7; D is unclear. The V gene's germline CDR1 is SGHRS and CDR2 YFSETQ. The CDR3 loop spans 13 amino acids. V was shortened by 0 bases and J by 2 bases, with 6 bases between the two germline ends. The chain's CDR3 is CASSLGIAYEQYF. The CDR3 DNA is TGCGCCAGCAGCTTGGGAATTGCCTACGAGCAGTACTTC.

This chain joins TRBV10-1 and TRBJ1-2; possible D gene TRBD1, 5 bases. Deletions cut 9 bases from V and 1 base from J, with 27 bases between. The CDR3 spans 18 residues. The germline CDR1 and CDR2 sequences are WNHNN and SYGVQD (reference sequence). CDR3 in amino acids: CASQRGTGRTPYNYGYTF. The CDR3 DNA reads as TGCGCCAGTCAACGGGGGACGGGACGGACACCTTATAACTATGGCTACACCTTC.

This clonotype was recorded many times. The chain carries TRBV15 and TRBJ1-3; tentative D call: TRBD1 (6 bases). Germline-derived CDR1 and CDR2 are LNHNV and YYDKDF (reference sequence). This CDR3 has 16 residues. Trimming cost V 4 bases and J 4 bases, with 17 bases left between them. The CDR3 DNA follows: TGTGCCACCAGCAAAGGGGGTTGGGAGACGGGAAACACCATATATTTT. Translated, it gives CATSKGGWETGNTIYF.

This clonotype showed up many times. The genes are TRBV6-4 and TRBJ2-1, with 12 bases lining up with TRBD2. The CDR3 length is 15 residues. V shed 0 bases, J shed 6 bases, and the junction held 0 bases outside the gene matches. Germline V gene data show CDR1 as MRHNA and CDR2 as SNTAGT. The CDR3 DNA reads as TGTGCCAGCAGTGACTCGACTAGCGGGAGCAATGAGCAGTTCTTC. Protein product: CASSDSTSGSNEQFF.

Only a few counts were recorded for this clonotype. The rearrangement uses TRBV27 and TRBJ1-5; D perhaps matches TRBD1 (5 bases). Germline V gives CDR1 MNHEY, CDR2 SMNVEV (reference sequence). This CDR3 spans 15 amino acids. Trimming stripped 3 bases from V and 0 bases from J, with 9 bases between. In nucleotides, the CDR3 is TGTGCCAGCAGTTTTCAGGGAAGTAGCAATCAGCCCCAGCATTTT. Protein product: CASSFQGSSNQPQHF.

The table lists this clonotype with a few counts. V is TRBV25-1 and J is TRBJ2-1; D is unclear. The CDR3 spans 16 residues. Germline CDR1 is MGHDK and CDR2 is SYGVNS. Trimming took off 2 bases at V and 0 bases at J, with 11 bases between the two ends. The CDR3: CASSELGLSSYNEQFF. CDR3 DNA sequence: TGTGCCAGCAGTGAACTCGGTTTAAGCTCCTACAATGAGCAGTTCTTC.

This clonotype was counted between two and nine times. The V call is TRBV14, the J call TRBJ2-7, with 7 bases identical to TRBD2. The CDR3 has 15 residues. The germline V gene has CDR1 SGHDN and CDR2 FVKESK. Losses at the gene ends were 2 bases for V and 3 bases for J; bases not matched to a gene: 7. CDR3 protein: CASSQIAGAYYEQYF. For the CDR3, the DNA is TGTGCCAGCAGCCAAATTGCGGGAGCCTACTACGAGCAGTACTTC.

This chain links TRBV2 with TRBJ1-4; tentative D call: TRBD1 (5 bases). Trimming pared 3 bases from V and 7 bases from J, leaving 18 bases between. The CDR3 is 16 amino acids. The germline V gene has CDR1 SNHLY and CDR2 FYNNEI. This chain's CDR3 is CASSEGLGGAGEKLFF. The CDR3 nucleotides are TGTGCCAGCAGTGAGGGTCTGGGAGGGGCCGGTGAAAAACTGTTTTTT. Drawing the rest from reference TRBV2 and TRBJ1-4, the complete variable domain is EPEVTQTPSHQVTQMGQEVILRCVPISNHLYFYWYRQILGQKVEFLVSFYNNEISEKSEIFDDQFSVERPDGSNFTLKIRSTKLEDSAMYFCASSEGLGGAGEKLFFGSGTQLSVL.

This clonotype was seen repeatedly, ten times or more. The chain links TRBV4-1 to TRBJ2-3; D gene uncertain. The germline gives CDR1 MGHRA, CDR2 YSYEKL. The V end was cut by 0 bases, the J end by 4 bases, with 8 bases between. The CDR3 is 14 residues long. The DNA of the CDR3 is TGCGCCAGCAGCCAAGAAGTTGGGTCAGATACGCAGTATTTT. Amino acid sequence: CASSQEVGSDTQYF.

This clonotype was recorded many times. V gene TRBV5-1 combines with J gene TRBJ1-4; D unresolved. V was cut by 1 base and J by 0 bases, with 7 bases left in between. This CDR3 comprises 15 residues. Germline lookup yields CDR1 SGHRS and CDR2 YFSETQ. The CDR3 region is CASSLLPTTNEKLFF. DNA of the CDR3: TGCGCCAGCAGCTTGTTACCCACAACTAATGAAAAACTGTTTTTT.

In its sample, this clonotype was seen many times. The chain joins TRBV29-1 to TRBJ2-3; no reliable D call. The CDR3 runs 14 residues. Germline V gives CDR1 SQVTM, CDR2 ANQGSEA. Trimming took off 5 bases at V and 2 bases at J, with 14 bases between the two ends. The CDR3 loop reads CSVFDWGVTDTQYF. DNA of the CDR3: TGCAGCGTTTTCGATTGGGGTGTCACAGATACGCAGTATTTT.

The genes are TRBV2 and TRBJ1-6, with 8 bases identical to TRBD1. This CDR3 spans 16 amino acids. The V gene's germline CDR1 is SNHLY and CDR2 FYNNEI. V shed 10 bases and J 6 bases; nucleotides not matched to a gene: 14. The DNA of the CDR3 is TGTGCCACTATCCACCCCAGGGGGCAAGGTAATTCACCCCTCCACTTT. This sequence encodes CATIHPRGQGNSPLHF.

Ten or more counts support this clonotype. The V call is TRBV12-3 or TRBV12-4, the J call TRBJ1-5; tentatively, D is TRBD1 (5 bases). CDR3 length: 14 amino acids. Trimming took 5 bases from V and 6 from J, leaving 14 bases between them. In nucleotides, the CDR3 is TGTGCCAGCAGTCCCCCAGGGATGGGTCAGCCCCAGCATTTT. Its translation is CASSPPGMGQPQHF.

The sample holds many counts of this clonotype. This chain joins TRBV11-2 and TRBJ2-5, with TRBD2 as a possible D gene (6 bases). V dropped 6 bases and J dropped 2 bases, with 13 bases sitting between them. The CDR3 is 14 amino acids. Germline assignment: CDR1 SGHAT and CDR2 FQNNGV. The CDR3 nucleotides are TGTGCCAGCAGGGACTATACGAGACAAGAGACCCAGTACTTC. This codes for CASRDYTRQETQYF.

This clonotype was seen repeatedly, ten times or more. The chain carries TRBV6-6 and TRBJ1-6; no clear D. Germline CDR1 is MNHNY and CDR2 is SVGAGI (reference sequence). This CDR3 spans 12 amino acids. The germline V and J ends were trimmed by 4 bases and 14 bases, with 12 bases remaining between them. In DNA form, the CDR3 reads TGTGCCAGCAGTTCCCTTCGGGGATCCCTCCACTTT. This gives the protein CASSSLRGSLHF.

V gene TRBV20-1 combines with J gene TRBJ2-7; maybe TRBD1 (6 bases). The germline V and J ends were trimmed by 0 bases and 2 bases, with 11 bases remaining between them. Germline V gives CDR1 DFQATT, CDR2 SNEGSKA (reference sequence). CDR3 size: 14 residues. The CDR3 DNA reads TGCAGTGCTAGAGAGGGGGCAGGGACCTACGAGCAGTACTTC. Translation: CSAREGAGTYEQYF.

The chain uses TRBV20-1 and TRBJ1-1; D is uncertain. In germline, CDR1 is DFQATT, CDR2 SNEGSKA (reference sequence). The CDR3 is made up of 12 amino acids. Trimming took 6 bases from V and 0 from J, leaving 8 bases between them. In nucleotides, the CDR3 is TGCAGTGCCCCCCGGGTGAACACTGAAGCTTTCTTT. The encoded protein is CSAPRVNTEAFF.

This clonotype was seen many times. The rearrangement links TRBV6-1 to TRBJ2-2, with D perhaps TRBD2 (5 bases). The CDR3 length is 12 residues. Germline V gene data show CDR1 as MNHNS and CDR2 as SASEGT. V was clipped by 5 bases and J by 6 bases, with 7 bases between them. The CDR3 sequence: CASSRLPGELFF. The CDR3, as DNA: TGTGCCAGCAGTCGACTACCCGGGGAGCTGTTTTTT.

The table lists this clonotype with many counts. V usage is TRBV7-8 and J usage is TRBJ2-7; D might be TRBD1 or TRBD2, each matching 5 bases. Germline assignment: CDR1 SGHVS and CDR2 FQNEAQ. The CDR3 contains 13 residues. V lost 1 base and J lost 7, with 11 bases in between. The CDR3 sequence: CASSLVRGREQYF. The CDR3 DNA follows: TGTGCCAGCAGCTTAGTTCGGGGACGGGAGCAGTACTTC.

This clonotype was observed many times. The genes are TRBV6-1 and TRBJ2-3, with 10 bases aligning to TRBD2. The CDR3 runs 15 residues. Looked up from germline, CDR1 is MNHNS and CDR2 is SASEGT. V gave up 0 bases and J gave up 4 bases; unmatched junction bases: 1. CDR3 loop: CASSEASGGSDTQYF. In DNA form, the CDR3 reads TGTGCCAGCAGTGAAGCTAGCGGGGGGTCAGATACGCAGTATTTT.

This clonotype has at least ten counts. The rearrangement uses TRBV7-2 and TRBJ1-4, with D possibly TRBD1 on 6 matching bases. Germline CDR1 SGHTA, CDR2 FQGNSA. The CDR3 spans 15 residues. Trimming left V 1 base short and J 0 bases short, with 6 bases between. The chain's CDR3 is CASSLGTATNEKLFF. Here the CDR3 DNA reads TGTGCCAGCAGCTTAGGGACAGCAACTAATGAAAAACTGTTTTTT. The full variable domain, completed using reference TRBV7-2 and TRBJ1-4, is GAGVSQSPSNKVTEKGKDVELRCDPISGHTALYWYRQSLGQGLEFLIYFQGNSAPDKSGLPSDRFSAERTGGSVSTLTIQRTQQEDSAVYLCASSLGTATNEKLFFGSGTQLSVL.

This clonotype was recorded many times. DNA of the CDR3: TGTGCCAGCAGTGGGGACAGCACGCCGTACACCTTC. Translated: CASSGDSTPYTF. This chain links TRBV12-3 or TRBV12-4 with TRBJ1-2; 7 positions agree with TRBD1. The CDR3 consists of 12 residues. V lost 5 bases, J lost 11 bases, and 8 bases stayed unmatched.

This rearrangement joins TRBV12-3 or TRBV12-4 to TRBJ1-5; a possible D gene is TRBD1 (5 bases). CDR3 length: 17 residues. V lost 3 bases and J 1 base, leaving 16 bases between the germline ends. CDR3 amino acids: CASSLGQGMESNQPQHF. The DNA of the CDR3 is TGTGCCAGCAGTTTGGGCCAGGGTATGGAGAGCAATCAGCCCCAGCATTTT.

This clonotype occurred a few times. This sequence joins TRBV20-1 and TRBJ2-7; the D gene could be TRBD1 or TRBD2 (5 bases each). The CDR3 has 14 residues. V was cut by 2 bases and J by 6 bases, with 17 bases left in between. Germline values: CDR1 DFQATT, CDR2 SNEGSKA (reference sequence). The chain's CDR3 is CSARKGSGPGEQYF. The CDR3 coding sequence is TGCAGTGCTAGAAAAGGCTCGGGGCCGGGCGAGCAGTACTTC.